These 3 T cell receptor beta chains were all obtained from the same sample, sequenced in a study of blood T cell repertoires in COVID-19. Sequenced by immunoSEQ multiplex PCR; TCRdb stores in-frame clones only, minus some. The table has some 300,000 clones, around 90% seen once. The material sequenced was PBMCs or T cells enriched from blood (not recorded which). The origin of the receptors is a woman aged 55 to 70 in a cohort exposed to, infected with or recovered from COVID-19 (not recorded which).

The chain links TRBV30 to TRBJ2-2; TRBD1 matches 7 bases. The CDR3 length is 13 residues. Germline trimming cut 3 bases from V and 3 bases from J; bases unmatched to any gene: 1. Germline V gene lookup returns CDR1 GTSNPN and CDR2 SVGIG (reference sequence). CDR3 nucleotides: TGTGCCTGGAGGGGACAGTACACCGGGGAGCTGTTTTTT. Translation gives CAWRGQYTGELFF.

The V and J genes are TRBV25-1 and TRBJ2-1; 10 bases line up with TRBD2. The J segment lost 3 bases and the V segment lost 9 bases, leaving 14 bases of the junction unmatched. Per the germline V gene, CDR1 is MGHDK and CDR2 is SYGVNS. CDR3 length equals 17 residues. DNA for the CDR3: TGTGCCAGTCTATGGACCAAACTAGCGGGGTTCTACAATGAGCAGTTCTTC. Amino acid sequence: CASLWTKLAGFYNEQFF. The full variable domain, rest sourced from reference TRBV25-1 and TRBJ2-1, is EADIYQTPRYLVIGTGKKITLECSQTMGHDKMYWYQQDPGMELHLIHYSYGVNSTEKGDLSSESTVSRIRTEHFPLTLESARPSHTSQYLCASLWTKLAGFYNEQFFGPGTRLTVL.

The chain couples TRBV3-1 (or the pseudogene TRBV3-2) to TRBJ2-1; 7 nucleotides align to TRBD2. The CDR3 runs to 14 residues. Trimming at V came to 4 bases and at J to 12 bases, leaving 12 bases not matched to a gene. Germline assignment: CDR1 LGHDT and CDR2 YNNKEL (reference sequence). CDR3 protein: CASSRYSRESGQFF. CDR3 in DNA: TGTGCCAGCAGCCGGTATTCGCGGGAGAGTGGGCAGTTCTTC.